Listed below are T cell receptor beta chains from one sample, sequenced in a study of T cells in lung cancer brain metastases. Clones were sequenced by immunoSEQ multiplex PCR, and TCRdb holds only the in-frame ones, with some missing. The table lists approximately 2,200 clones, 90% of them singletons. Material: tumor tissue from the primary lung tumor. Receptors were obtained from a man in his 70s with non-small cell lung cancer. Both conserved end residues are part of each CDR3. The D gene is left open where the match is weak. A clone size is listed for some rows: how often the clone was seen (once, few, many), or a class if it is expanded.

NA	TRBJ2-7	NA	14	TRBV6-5	CASSPSSGDYEQYF	TGTGCCAGCAGTCCATCTTCGGGGGACTACGAGCAGTACTTC
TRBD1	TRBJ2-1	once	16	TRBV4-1	CASNGRQGRSYNEQFF	TGCGCCAGCAACGGAAGACAGGGTCGGTCCTACAATGAGCAGTTCTTC
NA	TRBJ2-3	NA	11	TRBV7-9	CASSSADTQYF	TGTGCCAGCAGCTCCGCCGATACGCAGTATTTT
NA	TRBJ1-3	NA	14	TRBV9	CASSVEMYGNTIYF	TGTGCCAGCAGCGTAGAAATGTATGGAAACACCATATATTTT
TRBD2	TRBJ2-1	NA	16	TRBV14	CASSQVGTSYYNEQFF	TGTGCCAGCAGCCAAGTGGGGACTAGCTACTACAATGAGCAGTTCTTC
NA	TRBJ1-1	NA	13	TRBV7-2	CASSLQGSTEAFF	TGTGCCAGCAGCTTACAGGGGTCCACTGAAGCTTTCTTT
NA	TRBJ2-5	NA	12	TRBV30	CAWSGQKETQYF	TGTGCCTGGAGTGGACAGAAAGAGACCCAGTACTTC
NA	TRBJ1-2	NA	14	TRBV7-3	CASISWGSNYGYTF	TGTGCCAGCATATCCTGGGGCTCTAACTATGGCTACACCTTC
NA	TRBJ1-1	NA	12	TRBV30	CAWSGSWGQAFF	TGTGCCTGGAGTGGGAGTTGGGGCCAAGCTTTCTTT
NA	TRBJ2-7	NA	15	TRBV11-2	CASSLVWDNSYEQYF	TGTGCCAGCAGCTTAGTTTGGGACAACTCCTACGAGCAGTACTTC
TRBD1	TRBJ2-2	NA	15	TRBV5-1	CASSFQGANTGELFF	TGCGCCAGCAGCTTTCAGGGGGCGAACACCGGGGAGCTGTTTTTT
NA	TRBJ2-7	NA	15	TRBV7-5	CARSLQLAGGYEQYF	TGTGCCAGAAGCTTACAACTAGCGGGCGGGTACGAGCAGTACTTC
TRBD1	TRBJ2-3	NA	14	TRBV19	CASGQGARSDTQYF	TGTGCCAGTGGACAGGGGGCAAGGTCAGATACGCAGTATTTT
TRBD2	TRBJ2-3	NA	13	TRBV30	CAWRRGGGDTQYF	TGTGCCTGGCGGCGGGGGGGCGGTGATACGCAGTATTTT
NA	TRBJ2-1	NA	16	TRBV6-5	CASSYIEGGGRNEQFF	TGTGCCAGCAGTTACATTGAGGGAGGAGGTCGGAATGAGCAGTTCTTC
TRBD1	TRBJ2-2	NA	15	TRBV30	CAWSVGQGFTGELFF	TGTGCCTGGAGTGTAGGACAGGGGTTCACCGGGGAGCTGTTTTTT